The rows below give T cell receptor beta chains drawn from one sample of a study of blood T cell repertoires in COVID-19. TCRdb keeps only in-frame clones here, not all; method: immunoSEQ multiplex PCR. This table holds fewer than 95,000 clones, approximately 89% found once. Sequencing was done on a sample of peripheral blood. These TCRs come from a man aged 55 to 70 with acute or convalescent COVID-19. CDR3s include the opening cysteine and the closing phenylalanine or tryptophan. Each record gives: J gene, V gene, CDR3 protein.

J: TRBJ2-5; V: TRBV5-6; CDR3: CASSKDRGYATQYF
J: TRBJ1-1; V: TRBV12-3/TRBV12-4; CDR3: CASSGHLNTEAFF
J: TRBJ1-2; V: TRBV3-1/TRBV3-2; CDR3: CASSQVTGGGSGYTF
J: TRBJ1-2; V: TRBV29-1; CDR3: CSVGDQGLGYTF
J: TRBJ1-2; V: TRBV28; CDR3: CASRGGAENYGYTF
J: TRBJ1-1; V: TRBV5-1; CDR3: CASSLVGQGNTEAFF
J: TRBJ2-5; V: TRBV24-1; CDR3: CATSDWGTSGETQYF
J: TRBJ2-1; V: TRBV28; CDR3: CASSTLGLAGESGQFF
J: TRBJ2-5; V: TRBV5-1; CDR3: CASSLWAGQETQYF
J: TRBJ2-2; V: TRBV6-6; CDR3: CASQGAANTGELFF
J: TRBJ2-7; V: TRBV10-1; CDR3: CASSEDGEQYF
J: TRBJ1-2; V: TRBV12-3/TRBV12-4; CDR3: CASSLERWYGYTF
J: TRBJ2-7; V: TRBV24-1; CDR3: CATSDGGRAHEYEQYF
J: TRBJ2-5; V: TRBV24-1; CDR3: CATSDYSGGETQYF
J: TRBJ1-1; V: TRBV18; CDR3: CASLRGRGTMNTEAFF
J: TRBJ1-1; V: TRBV5-1; CDR3: CASSLGGTGGPNTEAFF
J: TRBJ2-2; V: TRBV3-1/TRBV3-2; CDR3: CASSQVATGELFF
J: TRBJ1-1; V: TRBV25-1; CDR3: CASSFQGNTEAFF
J: TRBJ1-5; V: TRBV30; CDR3: CAWSQNRGSNQPQHF
J: TRBJ1-1; V: TRBV7-9; CDR3: CASSLHGTEAFF
J: TRBJ1-2; V: TRBV7-9; CDR3: CASSPRTGEGSNYGYTF
J: TRBJ2-3; V: TRBV30; CDR3: CAWSGDRRTDTQYF
J: TRBJ1-2; V: TRBV19; CDR3: CASSIGAANYGYTF
J: TRBJ2-7; V: TRBV19; CDR3: CASSIGPGQGARYEQYF
J: TRBJ2-5; V: TRBV5-6; CDR3: CASSRIGGEETQYF
J: TRBJ1-6; V: TRBV19; CDR3: CASRLGPGDDNSPLHF
J: TRBJ2-1; V: TRBV9; CDR3: CASSRGLAGVTNEQFF
J: TRBJ2-1; V: TRBV12-3/TRBV12-4; CDR3: CASRLAEYNEQFF
J: TRBJ2-7; V: TRBV7-9; CDR3: CASSLGLDEQYF
J: TRBJ1-1; V: TRBV2; CDR3: CASSVEGGVTEAFF
J: TRBJ1-2; V: TRBV6-5; CDR3: CASSSETGLYGYTF
J: TRBJ1-2; V: TRBV10-3; CDR3: CAISEGGYGYTF
J: TRBJ2-1; V: TRBV3-1/TRBV3-2; CDR3: CASSQVARDNEQFF
J: TRBJ2-5; V: TRBV20-1; CDR3: CSASSETQYF
J: TRBJ1-6; V: TRBV7-2; CDR3: CASSLGGLIENSPLHF
J: TRBJ2-1; V: TRBV11-2; CDR3: CASSLDRGNEQFF
J: TRBJ2-2; V: TRBV5-1; CDR3: CASSLGPGANTGELFF
J: TRBJ2-2; V: TRBV7-3; CDR3: CASSLTRAETGELFF
J: TRBJ1-2; V: TRBV2; CDR3: CASRVRTGDNYGYTF
J: TRBJ2-1; V: TRBV7-9; CDR3: CASSLEGIVTEQFF
J: TRBJ2-5; V: TRBV30; CDR3: CAWSGNGETQYF
J: TRBJ2-7; V: TRBV6-6; CDR3: CASSYSRVAAYEQYF
J: TRBJ2-7; V: TRBV7-2; CDR3: CASSPRGDRGFYEQYF
J: TRBJ1-2; V: TRBV5-1; CDR3: CASSSGGPDGYTF
J: TRBJ2-7; V: TRBV7-3; CDR3: CASSLTGGMGEQYF
J: TRBJ1-2; V: TRBV19; CDR3: CASSIAQNGYTF